Below, one TCR beta chain is given with its context. Antigen specificity is unknown. This specimen belongs to a study of shared clonotypes between healthy human individuals. Study-wide results and caveats: Estimated clonotype richness was generally higher in naive than memory subsets.

The genomic DNA of each subset was split evenly across several immunoSEQ plates. Profiling relied on immunoSEQ multiplex PCR, and the TCRdb table lists in-frame clones only, not all of them. The sample consists of about 820,000 clones, roughly 92% of them appearing once. CDR3 length: 17 residues. V lost 4 bases to trimming and J lost 4 bases; unmatched junction nucleotides: 12. CDR1 and CDR2 (germline): SGHNT, YYREEE (reference sequence). The naive CD8 population came from CD45RO-negative cells selected for CCR7, without terminally differentiated effector memory CD45RA+ cells. The sample comprised naive CD8+ T cells sorted from blood. The sequence came from a young man in good health. The rearrangement links TRBV5-4 to TRBJ2-2, with 8 bases identical to TRBD2. As DNA, the CDR3 is TGTGCCAGCAGCCCTCTCGGGGGGGGGTCCCTCACCGGGGAGCTGTTTTTT. Protein: CASSPLGGGSLTGELFF.